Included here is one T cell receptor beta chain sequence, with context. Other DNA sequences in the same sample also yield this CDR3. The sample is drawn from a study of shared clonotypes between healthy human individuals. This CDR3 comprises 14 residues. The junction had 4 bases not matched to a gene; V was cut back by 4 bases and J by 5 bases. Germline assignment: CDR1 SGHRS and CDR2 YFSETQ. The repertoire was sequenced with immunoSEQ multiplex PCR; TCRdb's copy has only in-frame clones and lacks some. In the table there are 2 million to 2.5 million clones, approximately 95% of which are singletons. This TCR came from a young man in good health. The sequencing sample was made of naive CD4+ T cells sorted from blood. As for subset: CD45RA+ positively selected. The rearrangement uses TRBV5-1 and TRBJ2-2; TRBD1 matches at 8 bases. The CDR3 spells CASSLRQGTGELFF. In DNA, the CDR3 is TGCGCCAGCAGCCTGCGACAGGGGACCGGGGAGCTGTTTTTT.